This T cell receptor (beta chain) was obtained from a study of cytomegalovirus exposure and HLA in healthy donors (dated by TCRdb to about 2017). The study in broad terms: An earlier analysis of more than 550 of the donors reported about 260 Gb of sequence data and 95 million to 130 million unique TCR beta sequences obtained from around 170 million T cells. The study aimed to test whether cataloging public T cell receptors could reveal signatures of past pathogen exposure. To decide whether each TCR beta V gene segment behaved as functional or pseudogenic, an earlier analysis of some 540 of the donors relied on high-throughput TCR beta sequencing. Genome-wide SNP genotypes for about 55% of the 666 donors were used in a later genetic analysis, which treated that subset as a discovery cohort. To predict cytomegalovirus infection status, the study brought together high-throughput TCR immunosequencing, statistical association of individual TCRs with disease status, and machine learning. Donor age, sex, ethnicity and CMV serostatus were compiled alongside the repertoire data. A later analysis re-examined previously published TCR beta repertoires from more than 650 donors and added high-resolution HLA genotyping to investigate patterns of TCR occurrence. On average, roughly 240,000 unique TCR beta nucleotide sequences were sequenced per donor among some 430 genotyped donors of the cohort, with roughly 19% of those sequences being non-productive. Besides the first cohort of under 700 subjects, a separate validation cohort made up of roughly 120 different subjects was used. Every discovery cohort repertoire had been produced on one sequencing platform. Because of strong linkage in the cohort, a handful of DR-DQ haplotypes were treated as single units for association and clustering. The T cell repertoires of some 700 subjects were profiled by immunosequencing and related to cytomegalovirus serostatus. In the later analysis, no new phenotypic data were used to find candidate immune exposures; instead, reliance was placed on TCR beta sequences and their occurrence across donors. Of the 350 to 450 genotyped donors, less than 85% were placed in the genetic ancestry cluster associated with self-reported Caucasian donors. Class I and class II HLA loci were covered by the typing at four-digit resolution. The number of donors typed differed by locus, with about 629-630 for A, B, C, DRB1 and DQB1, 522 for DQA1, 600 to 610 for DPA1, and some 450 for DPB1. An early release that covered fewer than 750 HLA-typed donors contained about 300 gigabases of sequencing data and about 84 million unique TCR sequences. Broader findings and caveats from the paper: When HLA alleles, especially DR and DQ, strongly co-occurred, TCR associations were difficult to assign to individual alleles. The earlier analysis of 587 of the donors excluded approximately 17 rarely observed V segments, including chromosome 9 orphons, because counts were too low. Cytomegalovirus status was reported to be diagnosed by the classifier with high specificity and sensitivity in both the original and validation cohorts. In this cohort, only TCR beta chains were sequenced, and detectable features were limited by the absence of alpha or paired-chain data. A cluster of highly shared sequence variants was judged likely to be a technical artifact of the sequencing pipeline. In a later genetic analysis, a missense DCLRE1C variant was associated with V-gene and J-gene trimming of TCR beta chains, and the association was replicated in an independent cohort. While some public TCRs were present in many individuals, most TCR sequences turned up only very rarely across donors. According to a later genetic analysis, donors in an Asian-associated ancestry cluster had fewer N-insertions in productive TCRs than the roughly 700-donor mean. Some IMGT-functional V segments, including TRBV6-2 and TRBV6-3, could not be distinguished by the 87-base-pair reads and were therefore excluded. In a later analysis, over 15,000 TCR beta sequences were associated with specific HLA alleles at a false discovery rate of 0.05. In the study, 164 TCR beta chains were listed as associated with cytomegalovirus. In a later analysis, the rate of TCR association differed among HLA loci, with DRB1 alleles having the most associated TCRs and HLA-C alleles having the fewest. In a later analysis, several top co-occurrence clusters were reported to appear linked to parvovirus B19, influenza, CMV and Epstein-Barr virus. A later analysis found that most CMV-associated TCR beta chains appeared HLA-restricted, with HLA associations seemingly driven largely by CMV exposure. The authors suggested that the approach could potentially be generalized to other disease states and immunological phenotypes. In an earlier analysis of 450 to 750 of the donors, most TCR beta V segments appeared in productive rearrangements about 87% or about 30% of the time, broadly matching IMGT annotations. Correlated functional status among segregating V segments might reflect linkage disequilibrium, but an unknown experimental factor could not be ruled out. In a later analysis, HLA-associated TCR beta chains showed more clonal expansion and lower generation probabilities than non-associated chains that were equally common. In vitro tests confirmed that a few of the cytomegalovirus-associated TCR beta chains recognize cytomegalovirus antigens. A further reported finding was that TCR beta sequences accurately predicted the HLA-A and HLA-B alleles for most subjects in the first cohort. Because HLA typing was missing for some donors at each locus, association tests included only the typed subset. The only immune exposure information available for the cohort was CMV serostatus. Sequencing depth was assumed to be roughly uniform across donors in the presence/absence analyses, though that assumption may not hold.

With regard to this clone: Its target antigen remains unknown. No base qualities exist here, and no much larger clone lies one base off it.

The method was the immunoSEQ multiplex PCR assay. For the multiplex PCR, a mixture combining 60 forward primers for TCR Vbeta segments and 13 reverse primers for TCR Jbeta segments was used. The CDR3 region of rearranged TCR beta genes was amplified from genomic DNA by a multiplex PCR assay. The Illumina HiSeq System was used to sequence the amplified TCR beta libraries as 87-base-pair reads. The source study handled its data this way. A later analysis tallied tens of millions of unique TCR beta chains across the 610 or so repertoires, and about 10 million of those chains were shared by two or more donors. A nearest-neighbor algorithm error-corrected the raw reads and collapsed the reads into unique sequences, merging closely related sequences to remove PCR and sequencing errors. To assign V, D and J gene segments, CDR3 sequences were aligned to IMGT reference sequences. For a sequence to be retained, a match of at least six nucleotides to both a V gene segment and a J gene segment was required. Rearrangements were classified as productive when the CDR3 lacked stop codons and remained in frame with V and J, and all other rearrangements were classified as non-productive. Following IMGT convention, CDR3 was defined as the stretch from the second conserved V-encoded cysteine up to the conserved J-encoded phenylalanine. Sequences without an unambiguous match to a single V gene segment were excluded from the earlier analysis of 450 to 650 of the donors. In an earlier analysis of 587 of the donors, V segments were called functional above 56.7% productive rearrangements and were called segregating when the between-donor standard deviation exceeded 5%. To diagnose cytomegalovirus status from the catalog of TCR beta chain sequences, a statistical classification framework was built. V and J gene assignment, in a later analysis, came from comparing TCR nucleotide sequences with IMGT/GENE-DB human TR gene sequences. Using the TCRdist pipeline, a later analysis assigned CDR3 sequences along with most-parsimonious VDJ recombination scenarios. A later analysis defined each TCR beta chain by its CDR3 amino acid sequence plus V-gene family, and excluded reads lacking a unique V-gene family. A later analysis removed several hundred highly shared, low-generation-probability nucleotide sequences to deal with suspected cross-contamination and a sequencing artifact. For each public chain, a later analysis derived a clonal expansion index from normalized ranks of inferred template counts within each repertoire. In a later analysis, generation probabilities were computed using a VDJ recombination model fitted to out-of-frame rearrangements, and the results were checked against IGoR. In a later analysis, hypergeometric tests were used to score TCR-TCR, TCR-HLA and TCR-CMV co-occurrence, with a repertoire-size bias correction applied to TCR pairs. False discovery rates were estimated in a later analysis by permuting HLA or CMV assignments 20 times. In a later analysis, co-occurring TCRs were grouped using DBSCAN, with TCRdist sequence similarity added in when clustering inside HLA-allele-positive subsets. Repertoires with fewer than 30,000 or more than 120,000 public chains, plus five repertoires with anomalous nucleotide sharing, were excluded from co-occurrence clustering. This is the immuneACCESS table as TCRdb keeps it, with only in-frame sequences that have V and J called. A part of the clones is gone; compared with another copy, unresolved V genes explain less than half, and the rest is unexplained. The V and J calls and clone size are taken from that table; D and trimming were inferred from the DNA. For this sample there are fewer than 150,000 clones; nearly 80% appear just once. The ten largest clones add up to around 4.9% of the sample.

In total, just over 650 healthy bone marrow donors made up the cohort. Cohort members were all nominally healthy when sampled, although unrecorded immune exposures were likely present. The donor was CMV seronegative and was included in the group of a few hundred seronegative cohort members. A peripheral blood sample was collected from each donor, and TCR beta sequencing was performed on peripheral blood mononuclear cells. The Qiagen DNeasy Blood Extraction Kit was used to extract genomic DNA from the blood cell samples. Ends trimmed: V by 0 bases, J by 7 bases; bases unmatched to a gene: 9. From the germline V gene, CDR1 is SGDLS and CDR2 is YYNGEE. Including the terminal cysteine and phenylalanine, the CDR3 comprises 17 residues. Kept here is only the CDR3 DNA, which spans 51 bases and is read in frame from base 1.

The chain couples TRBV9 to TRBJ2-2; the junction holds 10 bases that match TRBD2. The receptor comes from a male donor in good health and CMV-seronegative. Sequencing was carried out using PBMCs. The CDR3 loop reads CASSVVPAGGPIGELFF. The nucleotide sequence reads TGTGCCAGCAGCGTAGTCCCAGCGGGGGGGCCGATCGGGGAGCTGTTTTTT.